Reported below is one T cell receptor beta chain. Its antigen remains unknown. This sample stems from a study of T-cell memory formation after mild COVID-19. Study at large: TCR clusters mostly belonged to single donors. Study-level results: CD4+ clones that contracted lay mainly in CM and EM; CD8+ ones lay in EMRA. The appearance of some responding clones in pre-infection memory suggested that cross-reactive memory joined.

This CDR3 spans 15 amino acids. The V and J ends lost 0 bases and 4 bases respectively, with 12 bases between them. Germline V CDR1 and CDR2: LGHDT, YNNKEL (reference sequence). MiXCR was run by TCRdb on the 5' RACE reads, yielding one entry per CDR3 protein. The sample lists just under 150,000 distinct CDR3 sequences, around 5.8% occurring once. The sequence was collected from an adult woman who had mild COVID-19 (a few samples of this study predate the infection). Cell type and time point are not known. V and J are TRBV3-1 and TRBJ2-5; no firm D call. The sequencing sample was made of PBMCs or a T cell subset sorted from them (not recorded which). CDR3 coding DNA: TGTGCCAGCAGCCAAGAGTACCTCCGAGGAGAGACCCAGTACTTC. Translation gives CASSQEYLRGETQYF.